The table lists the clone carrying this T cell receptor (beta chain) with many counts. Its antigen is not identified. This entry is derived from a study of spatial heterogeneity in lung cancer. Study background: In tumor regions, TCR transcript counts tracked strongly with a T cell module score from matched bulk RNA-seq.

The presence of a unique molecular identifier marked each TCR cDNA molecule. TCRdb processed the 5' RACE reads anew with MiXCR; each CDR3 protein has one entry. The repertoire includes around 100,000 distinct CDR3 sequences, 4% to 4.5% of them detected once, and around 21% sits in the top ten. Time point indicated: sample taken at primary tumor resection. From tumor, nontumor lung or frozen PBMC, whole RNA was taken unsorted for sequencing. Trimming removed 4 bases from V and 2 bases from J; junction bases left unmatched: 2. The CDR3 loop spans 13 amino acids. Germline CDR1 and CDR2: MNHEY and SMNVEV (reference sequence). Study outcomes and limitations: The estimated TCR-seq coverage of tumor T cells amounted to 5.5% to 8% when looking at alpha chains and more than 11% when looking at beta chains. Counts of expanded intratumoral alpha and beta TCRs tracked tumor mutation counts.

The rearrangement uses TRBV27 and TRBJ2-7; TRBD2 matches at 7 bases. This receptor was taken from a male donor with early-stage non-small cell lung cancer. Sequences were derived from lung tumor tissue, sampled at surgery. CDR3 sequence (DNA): TGTGCCAGCAGTTGGGGACTAACCTACGAGCAGTACTTC. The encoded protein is CASSWGLTYEQYF.